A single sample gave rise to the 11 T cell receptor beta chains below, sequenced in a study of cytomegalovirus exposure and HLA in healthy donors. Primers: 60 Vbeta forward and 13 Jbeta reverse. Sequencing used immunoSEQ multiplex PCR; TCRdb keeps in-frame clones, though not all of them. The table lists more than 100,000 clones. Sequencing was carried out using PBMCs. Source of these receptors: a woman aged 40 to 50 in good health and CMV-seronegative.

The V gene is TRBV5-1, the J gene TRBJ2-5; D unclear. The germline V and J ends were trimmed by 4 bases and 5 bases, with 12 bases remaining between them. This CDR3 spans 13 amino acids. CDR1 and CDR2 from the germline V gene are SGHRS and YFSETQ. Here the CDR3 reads CASSPSPGETQYF. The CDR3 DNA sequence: TGCGCCAGCAGCCCATCCCCCGGGGAGACCCAGTACTTC.

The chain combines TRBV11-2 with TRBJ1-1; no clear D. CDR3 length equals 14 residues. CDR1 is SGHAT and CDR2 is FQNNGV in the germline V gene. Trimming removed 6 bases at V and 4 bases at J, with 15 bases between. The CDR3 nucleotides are TGTGCCAGCAGACTTGGCCCGGGAGGCACTGAAGCTTTCTTT. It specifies CASRLGPGGTEAFF.

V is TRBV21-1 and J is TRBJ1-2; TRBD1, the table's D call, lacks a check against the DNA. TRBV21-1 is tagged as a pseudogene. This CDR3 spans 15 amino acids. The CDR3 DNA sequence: TGTGCCAGCAGCAAGGAGACAGGGGATAACTATGGCTACACCTTC. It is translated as CASSKETGDNYGYTF.

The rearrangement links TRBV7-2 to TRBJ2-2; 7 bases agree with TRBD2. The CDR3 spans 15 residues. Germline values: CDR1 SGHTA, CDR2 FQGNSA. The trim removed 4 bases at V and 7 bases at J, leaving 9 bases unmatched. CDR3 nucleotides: TGTGCCAGCAGCTCCCGGCCGGGAGGAGGCGGGGAGCTGTTTTTT. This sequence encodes CASSSRPGGGGELFF.

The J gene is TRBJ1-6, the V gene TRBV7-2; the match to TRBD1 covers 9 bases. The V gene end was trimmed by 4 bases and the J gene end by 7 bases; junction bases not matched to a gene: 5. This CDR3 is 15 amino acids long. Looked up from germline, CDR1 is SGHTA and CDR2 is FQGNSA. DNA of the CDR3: TGTGCCAGCAGCTCCCAGGGACAGGGAAATTCACCCCTCCACTTT. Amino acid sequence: CASSSQGQGNSPLHF.

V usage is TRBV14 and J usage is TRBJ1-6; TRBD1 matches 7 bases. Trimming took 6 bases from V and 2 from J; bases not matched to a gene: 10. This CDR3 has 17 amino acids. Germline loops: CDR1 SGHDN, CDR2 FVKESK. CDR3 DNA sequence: TGTGCCAGCAGTCTCCTAGGAGGGACAGCCTATAATTCACCCCTCCACTTT. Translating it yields CASSLLGGTAYNSPLHF.

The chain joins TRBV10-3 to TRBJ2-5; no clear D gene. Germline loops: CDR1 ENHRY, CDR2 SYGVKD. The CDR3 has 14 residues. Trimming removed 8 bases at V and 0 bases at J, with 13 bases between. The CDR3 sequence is CAISQDGYQETQYF. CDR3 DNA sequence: TGTGCCATCTCCCAAGACGGGTACCAAGAGACCCAGTACTTC.

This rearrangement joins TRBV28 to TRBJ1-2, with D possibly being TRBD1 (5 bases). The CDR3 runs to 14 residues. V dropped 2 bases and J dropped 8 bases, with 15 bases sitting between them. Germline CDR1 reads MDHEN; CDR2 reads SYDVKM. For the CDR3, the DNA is TGTGCCAGCAGTTTAGCGGAAACAGGAGTCGGCTACACCTTC. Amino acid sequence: CASSLAETGVGYTF.

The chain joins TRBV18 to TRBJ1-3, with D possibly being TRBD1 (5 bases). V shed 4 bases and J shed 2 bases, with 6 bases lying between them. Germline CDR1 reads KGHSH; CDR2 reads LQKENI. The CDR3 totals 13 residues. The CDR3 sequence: CASSQGTGNTIYF. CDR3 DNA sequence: TGTGCCAGCTCACAGGGGACTGGAAACACCATATATTTT.

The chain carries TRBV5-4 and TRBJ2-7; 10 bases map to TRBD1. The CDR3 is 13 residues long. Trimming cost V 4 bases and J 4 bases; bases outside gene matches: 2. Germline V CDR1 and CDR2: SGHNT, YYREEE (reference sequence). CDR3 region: CASSLDRGYEQYF. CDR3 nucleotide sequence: TGTGCCAGCAGCCTGGACAGGGGGTACGAGCAGTACTTC.

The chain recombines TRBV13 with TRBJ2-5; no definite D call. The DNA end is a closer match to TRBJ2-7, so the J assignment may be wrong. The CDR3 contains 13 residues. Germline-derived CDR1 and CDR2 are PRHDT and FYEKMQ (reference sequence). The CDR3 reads CASSSPGSYEQYF. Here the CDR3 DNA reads TGTGCCAGCAGCTCCCCCGGGTCCTACGAGCAGTACTTC.